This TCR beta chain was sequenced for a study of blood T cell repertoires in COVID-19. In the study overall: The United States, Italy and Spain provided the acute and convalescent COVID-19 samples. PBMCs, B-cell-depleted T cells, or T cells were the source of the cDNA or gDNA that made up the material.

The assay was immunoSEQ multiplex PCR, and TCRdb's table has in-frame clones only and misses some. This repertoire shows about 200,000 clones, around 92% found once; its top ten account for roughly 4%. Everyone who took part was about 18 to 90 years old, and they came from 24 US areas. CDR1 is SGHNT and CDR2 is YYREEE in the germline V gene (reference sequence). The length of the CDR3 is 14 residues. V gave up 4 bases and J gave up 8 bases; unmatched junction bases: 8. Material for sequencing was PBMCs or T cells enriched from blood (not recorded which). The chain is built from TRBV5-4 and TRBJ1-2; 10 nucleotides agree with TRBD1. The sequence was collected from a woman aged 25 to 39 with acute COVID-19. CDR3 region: CASSLTGGERGYTF. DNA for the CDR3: TGTGCCAGCAGCCTGACAGGGGGCGAGAGGGGCTACACCTTC.